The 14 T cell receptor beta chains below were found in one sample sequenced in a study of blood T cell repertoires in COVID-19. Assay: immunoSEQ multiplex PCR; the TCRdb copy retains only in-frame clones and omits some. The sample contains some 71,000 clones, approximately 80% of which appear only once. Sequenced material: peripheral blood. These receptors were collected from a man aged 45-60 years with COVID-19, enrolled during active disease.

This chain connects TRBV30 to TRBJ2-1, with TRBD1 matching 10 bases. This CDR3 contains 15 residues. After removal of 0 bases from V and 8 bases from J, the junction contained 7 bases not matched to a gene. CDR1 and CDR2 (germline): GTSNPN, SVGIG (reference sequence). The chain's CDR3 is CAWSVGQGRRDEQFF. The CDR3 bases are TGTGCCTGGAGTGTGGGACAGGGGCGTAGGGATGAGCAGTTCTTC.

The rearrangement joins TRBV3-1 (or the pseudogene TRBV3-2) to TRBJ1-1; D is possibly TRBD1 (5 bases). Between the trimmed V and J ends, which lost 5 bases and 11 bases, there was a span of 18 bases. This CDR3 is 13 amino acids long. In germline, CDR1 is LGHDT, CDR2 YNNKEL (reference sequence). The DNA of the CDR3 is TGTGCCAGCAGCTTTGTCGGAGGGGTCGAGGCTTTCTTT. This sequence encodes CASSFVGGVEAFF.

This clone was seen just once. As DNA, the CDR3 is TGTGCCAGCAGCCCCCCGGTGAACACTGAAGCTTTCTTT. Protein product: CASSPPVNTEAFF. This sequence joins TRBV9 and TRBJ1-1; D gene uncertain. Germline CDR1 is SGDLS and CDR2 is YYNGEE. The CDR3 extends over 13 amino acids. Trimming took off 4 bases at V and 0 bases at J, with 7 bases between the two ends.

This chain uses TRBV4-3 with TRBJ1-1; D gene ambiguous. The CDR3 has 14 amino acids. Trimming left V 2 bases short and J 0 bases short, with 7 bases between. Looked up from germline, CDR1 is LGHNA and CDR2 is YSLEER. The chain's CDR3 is CASSQNSMNTEAFF. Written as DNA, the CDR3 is TGCGCCAGCAGCCAAAATTCTATGAACACTGAAGCTTTCTTT.

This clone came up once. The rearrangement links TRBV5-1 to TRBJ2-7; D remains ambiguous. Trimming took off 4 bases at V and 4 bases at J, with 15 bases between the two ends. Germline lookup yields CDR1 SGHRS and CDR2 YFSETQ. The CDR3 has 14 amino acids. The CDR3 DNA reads TGCGCCAGCAGCCCGGTCCCAGGCCCTTACGAGCAGTACTTC. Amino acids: CASSPVPGPYEQYF.

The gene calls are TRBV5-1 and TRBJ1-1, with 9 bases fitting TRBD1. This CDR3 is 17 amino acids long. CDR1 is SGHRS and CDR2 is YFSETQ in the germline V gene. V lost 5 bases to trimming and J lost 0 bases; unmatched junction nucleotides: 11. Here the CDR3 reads CASRRTGTGLMNTEAFF. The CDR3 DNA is TGCGCCAGCAGAAGAACCGGGACAGGGCTTATGAACACTGAAGCTTTCTTT.

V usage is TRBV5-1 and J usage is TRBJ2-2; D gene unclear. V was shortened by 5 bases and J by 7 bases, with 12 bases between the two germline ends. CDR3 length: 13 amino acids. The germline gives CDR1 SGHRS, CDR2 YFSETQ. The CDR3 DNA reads TGCGCCAGCAGTACGAGGAATGACGGGGAGCTGTTTTTT. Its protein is CASSTRNDGELFF.

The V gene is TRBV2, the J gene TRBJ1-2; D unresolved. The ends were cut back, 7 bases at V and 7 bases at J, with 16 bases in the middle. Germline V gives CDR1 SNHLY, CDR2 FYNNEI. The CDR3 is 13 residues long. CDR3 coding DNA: TGTGCCAGCACTGAGCTACTCTCGTTTGGCTACACCTTC. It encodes CASTELLSFGYTF.

The CDR3, as DNA: TGTGCCAGCAGCCATTCTAACAGGGGACACTATGGCTACACCTTC. It encodes CASSHSNRGHYGYTF. The rearrangement uses TRBV3-1 (or the pseudogene TRBV3-2) and TRBJ1-2, with 7 nucleotides matching TRBD1. J was trimmed by 3 bases and V by 3 bases; bases with no gene match: 7. The CDR3 loop spans 15 amino acids. The V gene's germline CDR1 is LGHDT and CDR2 YNNKEL (reference sequence).

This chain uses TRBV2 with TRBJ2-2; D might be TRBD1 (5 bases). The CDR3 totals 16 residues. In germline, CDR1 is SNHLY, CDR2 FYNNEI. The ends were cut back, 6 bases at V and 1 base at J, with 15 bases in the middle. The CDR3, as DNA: TGTGCCAGCAGCGCATCGATAGACAGGAACACCGGGGAGCTGTTTTTT. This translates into CASSASIDRNTGELFF.

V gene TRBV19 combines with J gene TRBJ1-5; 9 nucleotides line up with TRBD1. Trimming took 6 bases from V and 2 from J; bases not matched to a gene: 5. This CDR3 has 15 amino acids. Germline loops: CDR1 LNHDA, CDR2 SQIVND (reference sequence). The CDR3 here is CASRLQGAGNQPQHF. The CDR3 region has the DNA TGTGCCAGTAGACTACAGGGGGCGGGCAATCAGCCCCAGCATTTT.

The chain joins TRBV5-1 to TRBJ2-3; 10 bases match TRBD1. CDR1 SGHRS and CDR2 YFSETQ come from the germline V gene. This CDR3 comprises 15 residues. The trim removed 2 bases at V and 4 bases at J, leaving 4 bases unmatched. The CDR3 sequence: CASSFRDRGSDTQYF. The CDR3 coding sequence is TGCGCCAGCAGCTTCCGGGACAGGGGCTCAGATACGCAGTATTTT.

The CDR3 region has the DNA TGTGCCAGCAGCTTGGACAGAAAAAGGTCACCCCTCCACTTT. Translated, it gives CASSLDRKRSPLHF. This chain links TRBV12-1 with TRBJ1-6; no DNA check was done on the table's D call, TRBD1. TRBV12-1 represents a pseudogene. The CDR3 contains 14 residues.

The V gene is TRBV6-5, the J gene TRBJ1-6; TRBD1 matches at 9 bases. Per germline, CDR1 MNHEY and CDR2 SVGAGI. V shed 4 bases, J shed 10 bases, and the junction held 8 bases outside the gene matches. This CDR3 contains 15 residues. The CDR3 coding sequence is TGTGCCAGCAGTTTCAGGGGGACAGGGCGATCACCCCTCCACTTT. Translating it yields CASSFRGTGRSPLHF.